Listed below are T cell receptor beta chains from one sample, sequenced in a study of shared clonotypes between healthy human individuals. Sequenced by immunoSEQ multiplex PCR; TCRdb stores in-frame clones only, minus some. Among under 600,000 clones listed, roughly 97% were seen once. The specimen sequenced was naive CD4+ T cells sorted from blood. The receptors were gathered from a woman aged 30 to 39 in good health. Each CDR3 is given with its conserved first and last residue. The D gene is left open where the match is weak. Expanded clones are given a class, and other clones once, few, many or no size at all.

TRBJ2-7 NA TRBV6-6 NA CASSYPGAGEQYF TGTGCCAGCAGTTACCCGGGAGCAGGCGAGCAGTACTTC
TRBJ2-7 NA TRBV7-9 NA CASSGATGLGEQYF TGTGCCAGCAGCGGTGCCACAGGGTTAGGCGAGCAGTACTTC
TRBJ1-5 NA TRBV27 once CASSLNRGLGNNQPQHF TGTGCCAGCAGTTTAAATCGGGGGTTAGGGAACAATCAGCCCCAGCATTTT
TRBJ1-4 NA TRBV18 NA CASSPPLRTNEKLFF TGTGCCAGCTCACCACCGTTGCGAACTAATGAAAAACTGTTTTTT
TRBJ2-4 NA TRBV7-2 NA CASSLGSVTKNIQYF TGTGCCAGCAGCTTAGGGTCTGTGACCAAAAACATTCAGTACTTC
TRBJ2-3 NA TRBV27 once CASRSEDTQYF TGTGCCAGCCGATCGGAAGATACGCAGTATTTT
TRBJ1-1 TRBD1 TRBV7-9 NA CASRPGTVSEAFF TGTGCCAGCAGGCCCGGGACAGTTAGTGAAGCTTTCTTT
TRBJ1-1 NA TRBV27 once CASSLQTGGNTEAFF TGTGCCAGCAGTTTACAAACAGGAGGGAACACTGAAGCTTTCTTT
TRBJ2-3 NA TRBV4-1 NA CASSQEGGSSVTDTQYF TGCGCCAGCAGCCAAGAAGGGGGGTCGAGCGTCACAGATACGCAGTATTTT
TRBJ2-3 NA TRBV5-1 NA CASSLEAEATDTQYF TGCGCCAGCAGCTTGGAGGCAGAAGCTACAGATACGCAGTATTTT
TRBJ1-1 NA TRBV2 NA CASSGHGNTEAFF TGTGCCAGCAGTGGTCACGGGAACACTGAAGCTTTCTTT
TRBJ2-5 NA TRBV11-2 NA CASSPRTQETQYF TGTGCCAGCAGTCCCCGGACCCAAGAGACCCAGTACTTC
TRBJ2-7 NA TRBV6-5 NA CASWPHSSYEQYF TGTGCCAGCTGGCCGCACAGCTCCTACGAGCAGTACTTC
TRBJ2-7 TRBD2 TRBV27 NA CASSERVGLASYEQYF TGTGCCAGCAGTGAGAGGGTGGGACTAGCTTCCTACGAGCAGTACTTC
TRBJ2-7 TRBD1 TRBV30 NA CAWSDPSGTGAYEQYF TGTGCCTGGAGTGACCCCTCCGGGACAGGGGCCTACGAGCAGTACTTC
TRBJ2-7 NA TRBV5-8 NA CASTLLVLSGTHEQYF TGTGCCAGCACCCTCTTGGTATTGTCAGGGACCCACGAGCAGTACTTC
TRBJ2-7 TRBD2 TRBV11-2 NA CASSLSGSGSYEQYF TGTGCCAGCAGCTTATCCGGTAGCGGGAGTTACGAGCAGTACTTC
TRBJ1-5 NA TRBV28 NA CASSPLTTGHNQPQHF TGTGCCAGCAGTCCGCTAACGACAGGCCACAATCAGCCCCAGCATTTT
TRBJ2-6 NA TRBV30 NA CAWSGPAGPLTF TGTGCCTGGAGTGGGCCGGCGGGCCCTCTGACTTTC
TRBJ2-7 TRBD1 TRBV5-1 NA CASSPDRVASYEQYF TGCGCCAGCAGCCCCGACAGGGTAGCTTCCTACGAGCAGTACTTC
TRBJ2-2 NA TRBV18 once CASSQGGTGELFF TGTGCCAGCTCACAAGGGGGAACCGGGGAGCTGTTTTTT
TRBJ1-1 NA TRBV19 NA CASTRQYTEAFF TGTGCCAGTACGAGACAGTACACTGAAGCTTTCTTT
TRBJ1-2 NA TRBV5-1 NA CASSFTGRGYTF TGCGCCAGCAGCTTCACAGGAAGGGGCTACACCTTC
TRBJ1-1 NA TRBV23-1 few CASRTRDTEAFF TGCGCCAGTCGAACTAGGGACACTGAAGCTTTCTTT
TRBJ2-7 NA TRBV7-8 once CASRLGPTWRDSYEQYF TGTGCCAGCAGATTAGGCCCCACTTGGAGGGACTCCTACGAGCAGTACTTC
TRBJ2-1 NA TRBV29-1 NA CSVEESGAYEQFF TGCAGCGTTGAAGAATCGGGAGCTTATGAGCAGTTCTTC
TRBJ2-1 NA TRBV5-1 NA CASSLEGFYNEQFF TGCGCCAGCAGCTTGGAAGGATTCTACAATGAGCAGTTCTTC
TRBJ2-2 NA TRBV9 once CASSATGTGNTGELFF TGTGCCAGCAGCGCGACCGGGACGGGGAACACCGGGGAGCTGTTTTTT
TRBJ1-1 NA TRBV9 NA CASSVGLGMGPENTEAFF TGTGCCAGCAGCGTAGGATTAGGAATGGGACCCGAGAACACTGAAGCTTTCTTT
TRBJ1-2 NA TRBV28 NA CASRKGRIYGYTF TGTGCCAGCAGAAAGGGACGGATCTATGGCTACACCTTC
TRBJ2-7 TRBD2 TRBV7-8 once CASSVRTSGTYEQYF TGTGCCAGCAGCGTGAGGACTAGCGGGACCTACGAGCAGTACTTC
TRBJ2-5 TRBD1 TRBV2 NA CASSDRGQGQETQYF TGTGCCAGCAGTGATAGAGGACAGGGCCAAGAGACCCAGTACTTC
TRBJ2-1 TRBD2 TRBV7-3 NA CASSKLAGGAREQFF TGTGCCAGCAGTAAGCTAGCGGGAGGGGCGCGTGAGCAGTTCTTC
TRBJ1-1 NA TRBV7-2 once CASSRGEGKSGTEAFF TGTGCCAGCAGCCGCGGGGAGGGGAAGTCTGGGACTGAAGCTTTCTTT
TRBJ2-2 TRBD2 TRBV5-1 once CASSWGLAVNTGELFF TGCGCCAGCAGCTGGGGACTAGCGGTAAACACCGGGGAGCTGTTTTTT
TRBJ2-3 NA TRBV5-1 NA CASSLAAGAGDTQYF TGCGCCAGCAGCTTGGCGGCAGGGGCTGGAGATACGCAGTATTTT
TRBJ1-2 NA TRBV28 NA CASGLASYGYTF TGTGCCAGCGGATTGGCATCCTATGGCTACACCTTC
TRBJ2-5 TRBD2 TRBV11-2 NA CASSSRRTSGKETQYF TGTGCCAGCAGCTCCCGCAGGACTAGCGGAAAAGAGACCCAGTACTTC
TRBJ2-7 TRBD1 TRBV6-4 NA CASSFRTGASYEQYF TGTGCCAGCAGTTTTCGGACAGGGGCCTCCTACGAGCAGTACTTC
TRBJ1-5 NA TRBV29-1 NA CSVEVGEGRPQHF TGCAGCGTTGAAGTGGGGGAAGGGCGGCCCCAGCATTTT
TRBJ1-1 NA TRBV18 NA CASSPGTLNTEAFF TGTGCCAGCTCCCCCGGGACATTGAACACTGAAGCTTTCTTT
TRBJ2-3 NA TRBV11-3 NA CASSLVGPPTDTQYF TGTGCCAGCAGCTTAGTAGGACCGCCAACAGATACGCAGTATTTT
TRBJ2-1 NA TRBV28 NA CASRKGMVNEQFF TGTGCCAGCCGCAAGGGAATGGTCAATGAGCAGTTCTTC
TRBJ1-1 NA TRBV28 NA CASSSGGGNTEAFF TGTGCCAGCAGTTCGGGGGGCGGGAACACTGAAGCTTTCTTT